Reported below is one T cell receptor (beta chain). The antigen it recognizes is unknown. Base qualities are missing; no much larger clone stands one base away. TCRbeta CDR3 regions were amplified from genomic DNA using the immunoSEQ Assay, a bias-controlled multiplex PCR. On the study's bioinformatics: The number of nucleated cells in each sample was estimated by amplification of reference gene primers within the assay. To quantify the absolute abundance of each unique TCRbeta CDR3 rearrangement, sequence reads were collapsed and filtered. For each sample, productive Simpson clonality was calculated by taking the square root of Simpson's diversity index across productive rearrangements. TCRdb holds this immuneACCESS table with in-frame rearrangements only. Some clones are missing; in checked studies, unresolved V genes explain under half, and the rest has no known cause. Clonal size and the V and J genes are those of that table, whereas D and trimming came from the DNA. The sample data list about 280,000 clones, and roughly 90% of these were observed just once. 1.7% of the sample comes from the top ten.

The entry originates in a study of blood T cell repertoires in COVID-19 (dated by TCRdb to about 2020). Concerning the study at large: The collaborator samples originated in the United States, Italy and Spain and spanned the acute and convalescent phases of COVID-19. The prospective study material was composed of cDNA or gDNA derived from T cells, B-cell-depleted T cells, or PBMCs. The dataset comprised deeply sampled blood TCRbeta repertoires from subjects exposed to, actively infected with, or recovered from COVID-19. Samples were obtained from the ongoing ImmuneRACE study (first 160 participants) and from about 1,300 subjects provided by 6 global collaborators. A de-identified subject ID, COVID-19 status, age in years and sex were almost always included in the sample metadata. Where HLA class I and class II types were available, the types were taken from metadata supplied by the sample provider, not from assay-based typing. The repertoires were released in a freely available public database intended as a resource for research on the immune response to SARS-CoV-2. The study at large found these results: Clinical and demographic metadata were provided uncurated, with the amount varying by source and participant.

Via the germline V gene, CDR1 is ENHRY and CDR2 SYGVKD. At the junction V is shortened by 4 bases and J by 0 bases; bases outside the gene matches: 0. The CDR3 measures 13 amino acids from cysteine to phenylalanine. Only the CDR3 part of the read is kept: 39 bases, read in frame from the first base. Participants in the prospective study were enrolled through a virtual design, were aged 18 to 89 years, and lived in approximately 25 United States geographic areas. In the prospective study, participants were assigned to cohorts based on the clinical history participants reported in a screening survey and a study questionnaire. Each participant in the prospective study had whole blood, serum and a nasopharyngeal or oropharyngeal swab collected by mobile phlebotomists. Participants in the prospective study had the option to provide additional blood draws and questionnaires over an approximately 2-month period. Blood samples from the prospective study were shipped frozen or at room temperature prior to DNA extraction.

The sequencing input was PBMCs or T cells enriched from blood (not recorded which). The receptor was isolated from a woman aged 18-29 years with acute COVID-19. The sequence links TRBV10-3 to TRBJ2-7; 7 bases in the junction line up with TRBD1. The DNA sequence is TGTGCCATCAGTGGGGACAGCTCCTACGAGCAGTACTTC. Translated, it reads CAISGDSSYEQYF.